Below, 3 T cell receptor beta chains from the same sample are listed, as sequenced in a study of blood T cell repertoires in COVID-19. Method: immunoSEQ multiplex PCR; TCRdb's copy keeps in-frame clones and lacks some. The sample yields about 200,000 clones, 89% seen once. Sequenced input: peripheral blood. The receptors derive from a man aged 55-75 years who had recovered from COVID-19.

CDR3 in DNA: TGTGCCAGCAGTTCGAGCACAGATACGCAGTATTTT. Residues: CASSSSTDTQYF. This sequence joins TRBV6-5 and TRBJ2-3, with D hard to call. This CDR3 contains 12 residues. V shed 4 bases and J shed 0 bases, with 2 bases lying between them. Looked up from germline, CDR1 is MNHEY and CDR2 is SVGAGI.

The rearrangement uses TRBV11-1 and TRBJ1-2; no definite D call. V shed 5 bases and J shed 3 bases, with 13 bases lying between them. Per the germline V gene, CDR1 is SGHAT and CDR2 is FQDESV (reference sequence). The CDR3 has 14 residues. CDR3 coding DNA: TGTGCCAGCAGCGACATTAACGGTTACTATGGCTACACCTTC. It specifies CASSDINGYYGYTF.

J is TRBJ1-2 and V is TRBV19; D possibly corresponds to TRBD1 (5 bases). There are 15 residues in the CDR3. Trimming removed 5 bases from V and 0 bases from J, with 13 bases in between. CDR1 and CDR2 from the germline V gene are LNHDA and SQIVND (reference sequence). CDR3 loop: CASSPGWGANYGYTF. The DNA for the CDR3 is TGTGCCAGTAGTCCCGGATGGGGGGCTAACTATGGCTACACCTTC.